These T cell receptor beta chains were read from a single sample in a study of CXCR3-negative and CXCR3-positive naive CD8 T cells. For each CDR3 protein, TCRdb gives one entry from its re-call of the 5' RACE reads, without DNA. The sample table includes approximately 59,000 distinct CDR3 sequences. Sequencing was done on a sample of naive CXCR3+ CD8+ T cells from blood. These receptors came from a human donor in good health. Some clones in this sample may be carry-over from other donors' samples. Each CDR3 is given with its conserved first and last residue.

CDR3aa: CASSGGRDTDTQYF
j_gene: TRBJ2-3
v_gene: TRBV3-1

CDR3aa: CASSQLVPSGTDTQYF
j_gene: TRBJ2-3
v_gene: TRBV7-9

CDR3aa: CSVEVMVWLADHLYNEQFF
j_gene: TRBJ2-1
v_gene: TRBV29-1

CDR3aa: CAWSPDSQWAFF
j_gene: TRBJ1-1
v_gene: TRBV30

CDR3aa: CASSQANLVPYEQYF
j_gene: TRBJ2-7
v_gene: TRBV4-3

CDR3aa: CASSPGTANQPQHF
j_gene: TRBJ1-5
v_gene: TRBV2

CDR3aa: CSVEGVRGRLPYQSTDTQYF
j_gene: TRBJ2-3
v_gene: TRBV29-1

CDR3aa: CASSPSRGGNTIYF
j_gene: TRBJ1-3
v_gene: TRBV28

CDR3aa: CASSTGLAGEHYEQYF
j_gene: TRBJ2-7
v_gene: TRBV19

CDR3aa: CSGGPVSLGTDTQYF
j_gene: TRBJ2-3
v_gene: TRBV29-1

CDR3aa: CASSNPGEGGGYLKEQYF
j_gene: TRBJ2-7
v_gene: TRBV7-6

CDR3aa: CASRDLTSRGELFF
j_gene: TRBJ2-2
v_gene: TRBV6-5

CDR3aa: CASSLGGTGAEAFF
j_gene: TRBJ1-1
v_gene: TRBV5-1

CDR3aa: CASSLDFDSIETQYF
j_gene: TRBJ2-5
v_gene: TRBV7-9

CDR3aa: CASSPATGSYEQYF
j_gene: TRBJ2-7
v_gene: TRBV14

CDR3aa: CSVERDQETQYF
j_gene: TRBJ2-5
v_gene: TRBV29-1

CDR3aa: CASSIYRTGGQETQYF
j_gene: TRBJ2-5
v_gene: TRBV5-5

CDR3aa: CASRPPEGYTF
j_gene: TRBJ1-2
v_gene: TRBV2

CDR3aa: CASSFQGDDEQYF
j_gene: TRBJ2-7
v_gene: TRBV28

CDR3aa: CASSQVAGGLDTQYF
j_gene: TRBJ2-3
v_gene: TRBV14

CDR3aa: CASLGQGDHEQYF
j_gene: TRBJ2-7
v_gene: TRBV27

CDR3aa: CASSLAPTGSSYNEQFF
j_gene: TRBJ2-1
v_gene: TRBV11-2

CDR3aa: CSVVSGGETQYF
j_gene: TRBJ2-5
v_gene: TRBV29-1

CDR3aa: CSARVGVEQYF
j_gene: TRBJ2-7
v_gene: TRBV20-1

CDR3aa: CSVGSLDNEQFF
j_gene: TRBJ2-1
v_gene: TRBV29-1

CDR3aa: CSASGISDTQYF
j_gene: TRBJ2-3
v_gene: TRBV20-1

CDR3aa: CASSPRGDPVYEQYF
j_gene: TRBJ2-7
v_gene: TRBV5-5

CDR3aa: CASSLASRDGYTF
j_gene: TRBJ1-2
v_gene: TRBV7-9

CDR3aa: CASSSSPAGSEQFF
j_gene: TRBJ2-1
v_gene: TRBV12-3/TRBV12-4

CDR3aa: CASSQDLLAGYNEQFF
j_gene: TRBJ2-1
v_gene: TRBV14

CDR3aa: CASSYPFLGGEETQYF
j_gene: TRBJ2-5
v_gene: TRBV28

CDR3aa: CSVEPRASYNEQFF
j_gene: TRBJ2-1
v_gene: TRBV29-1

CDR3aa: CASSLEGQDREQYF
j_gene: TRBJ2-7
v_gene: TRBV11-2

CDR3aa: CASSLFPGYSNQPQHF
j_gene: TRBJ1-5
v_gene: TRBV7-6

CDR3aa: CASSSVTTYEQYF
j_gene: TRBJ2-7
v_gene: TRBV27

CDR3aa: CASSIGGPNEQFF
j_gene: TRBJ2-1
v_gene: TRBV19

CDR3aa: CASSQAGGGGQTVLETQYF
j_gene: TRBJ2-5
v_gene: TRBV3-1

CDR3aa: CATSRDEGRGGAVLGSETQYF
j_gene: TRBJ2-5
v_gene: TRBV15

CDR3aa: CASTSGTEYYEQYF
j_gene: TRBJ2-7
v_gene: TRBV14

CDR3aa: CASSLQDEPQHF
j_gene: TRBJ1-5
v_gene: TRBV7-9

CDR3aa: CASSQGNPTNSYQPQHF
j_gene: TRBJ1-5
v_gene: TRBV4-2

CDR3aa: CASSPGVGQMLTGELFF
j_gene: TRBJ2-2
v_gene: TRBV7-3

CDR3aa: CASSKQGGIYNEQFF
j_gene: TRBJ2-1
v_gene: TRBV28

CDR3aa: CASSASGARDEQYF
j_gene: TRBJ2-7
v_gene: TRBV5-4

CDR3aa: CASSDTVYNQPQHF
j_gene: TRBJ1-5
v_gene: TRBV12-3/TRBV12-4

CDR3aa: CSALRGDAYNEQFF
j_gene: TRBJ2-1
v_gene: TRBV20-1

CDR3aa: CASSDRLNYGYTF
j_gene: TRBJ1-2
v_gene: TRBV9

CDR3aa: CSARGLGDTYEQYF
j_gene: TRBJ2-7
v_gene: TRBV20-1

CDR3aa: CASRRGSTDTQYF
j_gene: TRBJ2-3
v_gene: TRBV6-5

CDR3aa: CSVEGWGGENEQFF
j_gene: TRBJ2-1
v_gene: TRBV29-1

CDR3aa: CATSRVKRLSTDTQYF
j_gene: TRBJ2-3
v_gene: TRBV15

CDR3aa: CATSSDREPTGELFF
j_gene: TRBJ2-2
v_gene: TRBV15

CDR3aa: CASSWNYEQYF
j_gene: TRBJ2-7
v_gene: TRBV6-5

CDR3aa: CASSPAEGRGTDTQYF
j_gene: TRBJ2-3
v_gene: TRBV7-9

CDR3aa: CASSPISGLGVYEQFF
j_gene: TRBJ2-1
v_gene: TRBV6-5